This T cell receptor (beta chain) derives from a study of identical twins' blood T cells. The three twin pairs were reared together, likely meeting the same infections. Both ends of each TCR cDNA library bore sample-specific barcodes. The authors' processing: Clonotypes per individual ranged from about 85,000 to nearly 500,000. TCRdb called the 5' RACE reads again in MiXCR, with one record for every CDR3 protein. The V and J calls here are based on TCRdb, not the publication. The sample has 350,000 to 400,000 distinct CDR3 sequences; about 28% are singletons. This clonotype was seen only a few times. This CDR3 has 16 amino acids. The V gene's germline CDR1 is LNHDA and CDR2 SQIVND (reference sequence). Trimming removed 5 bases at V and 2 bases at J, with 16 bases between.

The chain has TRBV19 and TRBJ2-1, with D unresolved. The specimen sequenced was PBMCs. This receptor was obtained from a woman aged 18-49 years in good health. The CDR3 DNA reads TGTGCCAGTAGTCCCCCCCTCAGCAGCCCCTACAATGAGCAGTTCTTC. Translation gives CASSPPLSSPYNEQFF.